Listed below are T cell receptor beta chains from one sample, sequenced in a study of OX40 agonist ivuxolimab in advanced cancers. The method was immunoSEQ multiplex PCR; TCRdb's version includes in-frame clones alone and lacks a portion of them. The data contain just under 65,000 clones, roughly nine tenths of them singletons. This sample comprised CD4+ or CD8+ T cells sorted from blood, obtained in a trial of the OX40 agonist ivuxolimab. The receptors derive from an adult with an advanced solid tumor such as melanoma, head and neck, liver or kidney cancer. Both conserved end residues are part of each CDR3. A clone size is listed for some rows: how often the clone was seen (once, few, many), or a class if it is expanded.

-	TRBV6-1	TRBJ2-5	CASSEQRRVGETQYF
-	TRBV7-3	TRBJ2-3	CASSLMSGQGAGTDTQYF
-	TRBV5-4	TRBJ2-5	CASSRVRGRGETQYF
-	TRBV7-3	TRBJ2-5	CASSFVVGETQYF
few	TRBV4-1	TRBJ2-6	CASSSQKGSGANVLTF
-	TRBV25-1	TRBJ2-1	CASSEYNVRGYEQFF
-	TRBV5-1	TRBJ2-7	CASSAVRDRASYEQYF
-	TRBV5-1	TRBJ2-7	CASSTLDGPSNEQYF
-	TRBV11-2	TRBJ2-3	CASSLSKGQGSTDTQYF
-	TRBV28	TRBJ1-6	CASSLGYSPLHF
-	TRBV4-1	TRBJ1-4	CASRTGVGRVEEKLFF
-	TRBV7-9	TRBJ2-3	CASSLDPGGLTDTQYF
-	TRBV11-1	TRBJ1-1	CASSSQGVSTEAFF
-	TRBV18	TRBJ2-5	CASSPQETQYF
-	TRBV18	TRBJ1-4	CASSSRPYEKLFF
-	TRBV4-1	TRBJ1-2	CASRSDRGYGYTF
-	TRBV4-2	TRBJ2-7	CASSQGNRDYEQYF
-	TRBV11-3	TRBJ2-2	CASSLDRVAGELFF
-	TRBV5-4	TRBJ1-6	CASSERGGTYNSPLHF
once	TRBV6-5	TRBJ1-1	CASSRSGMNTEAFF
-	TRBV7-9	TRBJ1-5	CASSLEDQPQHF
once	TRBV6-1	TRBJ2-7	CASSEPNRLDEQYF
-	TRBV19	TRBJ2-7	CASSIARGPLYEQYF
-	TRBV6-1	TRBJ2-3	CASSARAGAQDTQYF